The 29 T cell receptor beta chains listed next were all sequenced from one sample in a study of beta chain features in type 1 diabetes. These receptors are not linked to any known antigen. Study observations and caveats: Shortening of TCRB CDR3s, moderate but significant, appeared in all four CD4+ subsets of Type 1 diabetes patients.

The entirety of the isolated RNA underwent reverse transcription, so expressed TCRB transcripts were sequenced. The protocol was immunoSEQ multiplex PCR, while the TCRdb copy is restricted to in-frame clones and leaves out a portion. The sample has around 600,000 clones; roughly an eighth are singletons. Specimen: naive CD4+ T cells from blood. These receptors were collected from a man aged 30-40 years with type 1 diabetes.

The chain has TRBV15 and TRBJ2-5; no reliable D call. V was pared by 0 bases and J by 2 bases, with 7 bases between. CDR1 LNHNV and CDR2 YYDKDF come from the germline V gene (reference sequence). This CDR3 has 14 amino acids. The CDR3 spells CATSRDLTQETQYF. CDR3 nucleotide sequence: TGTGCCACCAGCAGAGATCTTACACAAGAGACCCAGTACTTC. The variable domain in full, with the rest retrieved from reference TRBV15 and TRBJ2-5, is DAMVIQNPRYQVTQFGKPVTLSCSQTLNHNVMYWYQQKSSQAPKLLFHYYDKDFNNEADTPDNFQSRRPNTSFCFLDIRSPGLGDTAMYLCATSRDLTQETQYFGPGTRLLVL.

The rearrangement uses TRBV10-2 and TRBJ2-5; 8 bases match TRBD2. Germline V gene data show CDR1 as WSHSY and CDR2 as SAAADI. The CDR3 contains 14 residues. V lost 6 bases, J lost 1 base, and 4 bases stayed unmatched. CDR3 protein: CASRPLAGQETQYF. The DNA of the CDR3 is TGCGCCAGCAGACCCCTAGCGGGCCAAGAGACCCAGTACTTC.

This clone was detected a few times. The chain joins TRBV5-6 to TRBJ1-6; D is unclear. The CDR3 is 13 amino acids. V was trimmed by 2 bases and J by 12 bases, leaving 12 bases between them. Germline V lookup: CDR1 SGHDT, CDR2 YYEEEE. The CDR3 coding sequence is TGTGCCAGCAGCTTCGAGCTTCTCGGACCCCTCCACTTT. The encoded protein is CASSFELLGPLHF.

This clone turned up a few times. Within the sample, other DNA sequences also encode this same CDR3. The genes are TRBV29-1 and TRBJ2-7, with TRBD1 matching over 9 bases. The CDR3 has 13 residues. J lost 3 bases, V lost 4 bases, and 4 bases had no gene match. Germline-derived CDR1 and CDR2 are SQVTM and ANQGSEA. The CDR3 nucleotides read TGCAGCGTTGGGACAGGGGAGATCTACGAGCAGTACTTC. Encoded protein: CSVGTGEIYEQYF.

In its sample, this clone was seen a few times. This CDR3 reads CASSDRGDTEAFF. In DNA, the CDR3 is TGTGCCAGCTCGGACAGGGGGGACACTGAAGCTTTCTTT. J is TRBJ1-1 and V is TRBV18; 10 nucleotides agree with TRBD1. The CDR3 has 13 amino acids. J was trimmed by 3 bases and V by 6 bases; bases with no gene match: 1. Germline assignment: CDR1 KGHSH and CDR2 LQKENI. Based on the CDR3 plus reference TRBV18 and TRBJ1-1, the full variable domain is NAGVMQNPRHLVRRRGQEARLRCSPMKGHSHVYWYRQLPEEGLKFMVYLQKENIIDESGMPKERFSAEFPKEGPSILRIQQVVRGDSAAYFCASSDRGDTEAFFGQGTRLTVV.

V and J are TRBV30 and TRBJ1-6, with D possibly matching TRBD1 (5 bases). The CDR3 sequence is 18 residues long. Germline-derived CDR1 and CDR2 are GTSNPN and SVGIG (reference sequence). V gave up 3 bases and J gave up 6 bases, with 24 bases separating them. The DNA of the CDR3 is TGTGCCTGGAGCCGATTCTCCGGGACCCAAAGCGGTAATTCACCCCTCCACTTT. Translated, it gives CAWSRFSGTQSGNSPLHF.

This clone appeared a few times. J is TRBJ1-5 and V is TRBV6-5; D possibly corresponds to TRBD1 (5 bases). CDR3 length: 14 amino acids. Trimming left V 6 bases short and J 7 bases short, with 16 bases between. In germline, CDR1 is MNHEY, CDR2 SVGAGI. The CDR3 loop reads CASSLGQGDQPQHF. The CDR3 DNA reads TGTGCCAGCAGCCTTGGGCAGGGCGACCAGCCCCAGCATTTT.

This clone was observed once. The V call is TRBV7-3, the J call TRBJ1-1; no clear D. The CDR3 contains 14 residues. V was shortened by 3 bases and J by 2 bases, with 10 bases between the two germline ends. The germline V gene has CDR1 SGHTA and CDR2 FQGTGA. Written as DNA, the CDR3 is TGTGCCAGCAGCTTGGAGAGGGTAAACACTGAAGCTTTCTTT. Translated: CASSLERVNTEAFF.

This clone appeared a few times. This rearrangement joins TRBV5-6 to TRBJ1-2; D ambiguous. The CDR3 loop spans 13 amino acids. Germline V CDR1 and CDR2: SGHDT, YYEEEE. Trimming pared 4 bases from V and 1 base from J, leaving 8 bases between. This chain's CDR3 is CASSPGLNYGYTF. The DNA for the CDR3 is TGTGCCAGCAGCCCTGGACTTAACTATGGCTACACCTTC. Full variable domain (rest looked up from reference TRBV5-6 and TRBJ1-2): DAGVTQSPTHLIKTRGQQVTLRCSPKSGHDTVSWYQQALGQGPQFIFQYYEEEERQRGNFPDRFSGHQFPNYSSELNVNALLLGDSALYLCASSPGLNYGYTFGSGTRLTVV.

This sequence joins TRBV21-1 and TRBJ1-5; the listed D gene, TRBD1, was not tested against the DNA. TRBV21-1 is listed as a pseudogene. The length of the CDR3 is 16 residues. The CDR3 is CASSKRTGAHNQPQHF. The CDR3 region has the DNA TGTGCCAGCAGCAAAAGGACAGGGGCTCACAATCAGCCCCAGCATTTT.

This chain uses TRBV4-3 with TRBJ2-2; D is perhaps TRBD1 or TRBD2 (5 bases each). Looked up from germline, CDR1 is LGHNA and CDR2 is YSLEER. The V gene lost 4 bases and the J gene lost 4 bases, with 16 bases spanning the gap. The CDR3 contains 16 residues. The CDR3 DNA reads TGCGCCAGCAGCCTCGAGGGGAGCCGGAGCACCGGGGAGCTGTTTTTT. Amino acids: CASSLEGSRSTGELFF.

This clone was observed a handful of times. The V gene is TRBV5-4, the J gene TRBJ2-6; D gene ambiguous. V lost 4 bases and J 0 bases, leaving 2 bases between the germline ends. The CDR3 runs 13 residues. The germline CDR1 and CDR2 sequences are SGHNT and YYREEE (reference sequence). The CDR3 loop reads CASSPSGANVLTF. CDR3 in DNA: TGTGCCAGCAGCCCCTCTGGGGCCAACGTCCTGACTTTC.

This clone was detected only a few times. The genes are TRBV7-9 and TRBJ1-1; tentative D call: TRBD1 (6 bases). CDR1 SEHNR and CDR2 FQNEAQ come from the germline V gene (reference sequence). The CDR3 sequence is 16 residues long. V was pared by 5 bases and J by 3 bases, with 19 bases between. The CDR3 spells CASSHGRGAPYTEAFF. The CDR3 nucleotides read TGTGCCAGCAGCCATGGGCGGGGGGCACCCTACACTGAAGCTTTCTTT.

This clone was recorded a few times. The chain is built from TRBV7-2 and TRBJ2-4; TRBD2 might be the D (5 bases). The CDR3 loop spans 14 amino acids. Deletions cut 1 base from V and 9 bases from J, with 13 bases between. In germline, CDR1 is SGHTA, CDR2 FQGNSA. CDR3 in amino acids: CASSLDGHGGIQYF. DNA of the CDR3: TGTGCCAGCAGCTTAGATGGGCACGGAGGCATTCAGTACTTC.

This clone was detected only a few times. The chain has TRBV6-1 and TRBJ2-6, with D maybe TRBD1 (6 bases). Germline V gene sequence: CDR1 MNHNS, CDR2 SASEGT. This CDR3 is 16 amino acids long. Trimming shortened V by 4 bases and J by 0 bases, and 10 bases separated the two germline ends. The CDR3 reads CASSVDRSSGANVLTF. In DNA, the CDR3 is TGTGCCAGCAGTGTAGACAGGAGCTCTGGGGCCAACGTCCTGACTTTC.

There are a few counts of this clone. The gene calls are TRBV4-2 and TRBJ1-4; no clear D gene. V dropped 1 base and J dropped 3 bases, with 12 bases sitting between them. The CDR3 runs to 16 residues. CDR1 and CDR2 (germline): LGHNA, YNFKEQ. The CDR3 DNA reads as TGTGCCAGCAGCCAAGGAAACGGAGTCCCTAATGAAAAACTGTTTTTT. Translated: CASSQGNGVPNEKLFF.

V and J are TRBV7-2 and TRBJ2-5; 9 bases fit TRBD2. J gave up 9 bases and V 7 bases, and 12 bases lay outside the gene matches. Germline CDR1 is SGHTA and CDR2 is FQGNSA. The CDR3 has 14 amino acids. The CDR3: CASTPPGTSSSQYF. In nucleotides, the CDR3 is TGTGCCAGCACCCCTCCCGGGACTAGCTCGTCCCAGTACTTC.

V gene TRBV29-1 combines with J gene TRBJ2-2; D not resolved. V lost 6 bases, J lost 8 bases, and 10 bases lay in between. From germline, CDR1 is SQVTM and CDR2 ANQGSEA. This CDR3 has 11 residues. The CDR3 coding sequence is TGCAGCGTCCTAGGGTGGGGGGAGCTGTTTTTT. It specifies CSVLGWGELFF.

This clone was detected a few times. This chain uses TRBV4-3 with TRBJ2-1; TRBD2 matches at 11 bases. CDR3 size: 16 residues. Trimming removed 4 bases from V and 6 bases from J; junction bases left unmatched: 8. Per germline, CDR1 LGHNA and CDR2 YSLEER. This chain's CDR3 is CASSRTTSGVVNEQFF. The CDR3 nucleotides read TGCGCCAGCAGCCGAACGACTAGCGGGGTTGTCAATGAGCAGTTCTTC.

The V call is TRBV5-4, the J call TRBJ2-1; D is possibly TRBD2 (6 bases). The CDR3 covers 15 residues. Germline CDR1 is SGHNT and CDR2 is YYREEE (reference sequence). V lost 0 bases, J lost 8 bases, and 15 bases lay in between. Written as DNA, the CDR3 is TGTGCCAGCAGCTTGGCTAGCGAGGGCCGACATGAGCAGTTCTTC. Its protein is CASSLASEGRHEQFF.

This clone was counted only a few times. At one end, the junction sequence differs from germline, possibly due to a read error. V and J are TRBV7-2 and TRBJ2-4; 7 nucleotides agree with TRBD2. The CDR3 sequence is 15 residues long. CDR1 is SGHTA, CDR2 FQGNSA, per germline. The CDR3 protein is CASSLAVLAKNIQYF. CDR3 DNA sequence: TGTGCCAGCAGCCTAGCGGTACTAGCCAAAAACATTCAGTACTTC. The full variable domain, in which reference TRBV7-2 and TRBJ2-4 provide the parts outside the CDR3, is GAGVSQSPSNKVTEKGKDVELRCDPISGHTALYWYRQSLGQGLEFLIYFQGNSAPDKSGLPSDRFSAERTGGSVSTLTIQRTQQEDSAVYLCASSLAVLAKNIQYFGAGTRLSVL.

The chain combines TRBV5-1 with TRBJ2-5; D remains unclear. The CDR3 totals 13 residues. Between the trimmed V and J ends, which lost 4 bases and 5 bases, there was a span of 12 bases. Germline assignment: CDR1 SGHRS and CDR2 YFSETQ. In DNA, the CDR3 is TGCGCCAGCAGCGTTGTGTACCGGGAGACCCAGTACTTC. Translation: CASSVVYRETQYF. Full variable domain (remainder filled in from reference TRBV5-1 and TRBJ2-5): KAGVTQTPRYLIKTRGQQVTLSCSPISGHRSVSWYQQTPGQGLQFLFEYFSETQRNKGNFPGRFSGRQFSNSRSEMNVSTLELGDSALYLCASSVVYRETQYFGPGTRLLVL.

The gene calls are TRBV9 and TRBJ2-4, with 7 bases fitting TRBD1. The CDR3 spans 16 residues. The junction had 7 bases not matched to a gene; V was cut back by 4 bases and J by 0 bases. Germline-derived CDR1 and CDR2 are SGDLS and YYNGEE. CDR3 in DNA: TGTGCCAGCAGCCGTAACAGGGGCCTAGCCAAAAACATTCAGTACTTC. Its translation is CASSRNRGLAKNIQYF.

This clone was observed a few times. J is TRBJ1-4 and V is TRBV5-1; 8 bases match TRBD1. Looked up from germline, CDR1 is SGHRS and CDR2 is YFSETQ. After removal of 4 bases from V and 5 bases from J, the junction contained 7 bases not matched to a gene. The CDR3 extends over 15 amino acids. CDR3 sequence: CASSEGTGQNEKLFF. CDR3 nucleotide sequence: TGCGCCAGCAGCGAAGGGACAGGTCAAAATGAAAAACTGTTTTTT.

The chain combines TRBV9 with TRBJ1-3; D gene uncertain. This CDR3 comprises 21 residues. V was cut by 0 bases and J by 0 bases, with 25 bases left in between. Germline V gives CDR1 SGDLS, CDR2 YYNGEE. In nucleotides, the CDR3 is TGTGCCAGCAGCGTAGTGATTGGTTCTGGGGATGGGATTGCCTCTGGAAACACCATATATTTT. This encodes CASSVVIGSGDGIASGNTIYF.

This clone has only a few counts. The genes are TRBV6-5 and TRBJ2-5; TRBD1 agrees at 11 bases. Germline V gene lookup returns CDR1 MNHEY and CDR2 SVGAGI. The CDR3 extends over 15 amino acids. V lost 6 bases, J lost 1 base, and 4 bases stayed unmatched. Written as DNA, the CDR3 is TGTGCCAGCAGGTGGGGGACAGGGGGCCAAGAGACCCAGTACTTC. The encoded protein is CASRWGTGGQETQYF.

A single count supports this clone. The chain is built from TRBV5-6 and TRBJ2-7; D is perhaps TRBD1 or TRBD2 (5 bases each). The V gene lost 4 bases and the J gene lost 6 bases, with 14 bases spanning the gap. The CDR3 runs to 13 residues. Germline V gene data show CDR1 as SGHDT and CDR2 as YYEEEE. The CDR3 DNA reads TGTGCCAGCAGCCCGAGGGGTTGGGGCGAGCAGTACTTC. Translated: CASSPRGWGEQYF.

The table lists this clone with a few counts. This sequence joins TRBV4-2 and TRBJ2-1, with 15 bases lining up with TRBD2. The CDR3 extends over 17 amino acids. J gave up 2 bases and V 4 bases, and 3 bases lay outside the gene matches. CDR1 and CDR2 from the germline V gene are LGHNA and YNFKEQ. The CDR3 here is CASSRRTSGGAYNEQFF. The CDR3, as DNA: TGTGCCAGCAGCCGAAGGACTAGCGGGGGGGCCTACAATGAGCAGTTCTTC.

The chain carries TRBV12-5 and TRBJ1-5; the D is unclear. There are 13 residues in the CDR3. CDR1 and CDR2 (germline): LGHNT, FRNRAP. The ends were cut back, 6 bases at V and 1 base at J, with 7 bases in the middle. The CDR3 protein is CASGWTSNQPQHF. In DNA, the CDR3 is TGTGCTAGTGGCTGGACCAGCAATCAGCCCCAGCATTTT.